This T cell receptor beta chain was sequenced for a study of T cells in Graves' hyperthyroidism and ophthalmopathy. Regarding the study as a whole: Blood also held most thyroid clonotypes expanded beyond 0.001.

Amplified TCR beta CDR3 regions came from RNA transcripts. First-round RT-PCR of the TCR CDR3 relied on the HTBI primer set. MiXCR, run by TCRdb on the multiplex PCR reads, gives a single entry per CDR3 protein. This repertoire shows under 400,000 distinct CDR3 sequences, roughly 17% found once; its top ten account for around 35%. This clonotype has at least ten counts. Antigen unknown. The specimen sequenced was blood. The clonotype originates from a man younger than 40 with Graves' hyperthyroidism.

The DNA of the CDR3 is TGCGCCAGCAGAACCGGGACGGGGGGCTATGGCTACACCTTC. Encoded protein: CASRTGTGGYGYTF. V gene TRBV5-1 combines with J gene TRBJ1-2, with D possibly matching TRBD1 (5 bases). The germline gives CDR1 SGHRS, CDR2 YFSETQ. This CDR3 has 14 residues. Trimming pared 5 bases from V and 4 bases from J, leaving 15 bases between.